This T cell receptor beta chain is from a study of shared clonotypes between healthy human individuals. Turning to the study itself: Donor composition was two women and a few men, aged 18 to 49.

The study separated CD4+ cells into CD45RA+ naive and CD45RA-negative memory subsets. Trimming left V 6 bases short and J 6 bases short, with 11 bases between. CDR3 length equals 12 residues. The V gene's germline CDR1 is SGHTA and CDR2 FQGNSA. The protocol was immunoSEQ multiplex PCR, while the TCRdb copy is restricted to in-frame clones and leaves out a portion. The sample consists of millions of clones, over 90% of them appearing once. The TCR originated in a man between 18 and 35 years old in good health. Some clones in this sample may be carry-over from other donors' samples. The sample taken for sequencing was naive CD4+ T cells from PBMCs. Subset here: CD45RA+ positively selected. The chain links TRBV7-2 to TRBJ1-2, with D possibly matching TRBD1 (5 bases). CDR3: CASSWLGDGYTF. In nucleotides, the CDR3 is TGTGCCAGCAGTTGGCTGGGGGATGGCTACACCTTC.